The T cell receptor beta chain described here comes from a study of CD8 T cells in Susac syndrome. Notes on the study in general: The study conceded that relatively few individuals underwent its TCR sequencing and HLA analysis.

The CDR3 length is 11 residues. The J segment lost 5 bases and the V segment lost 5 bases, leaving 2 bases of the junction unmatched. The V gene's germline CDR1 is SQVTM and CDR2 ANQGSEA. CD8+ and CD4+ T cells from blood underwent TCR beta sequencing. TEMRA cells were FACS-enriched, while CD8+ and CD4+ T cells were negatively isolated. Reverse transcription of about 0.45 to 1 ug RNA was carried out with random hexamers. An immunoSEQ multiplex PCR generated amplified TCR beta CDR3 products spanning 54 Vbeta and 13 Jbeta. TCRdb ran MiXCR on the immunoSEQ multiplex PCR reads and lists one entry per CDR3 protein. The sample lists more than 150,000 distinct CDR3 sequences; 95% to 96% were seen once. Remarks on this clonotype: What it recognizes is unknown.

Sample: CD8+ T cells from PBMCs. The sequence was collected from a human donor with multiple sclerosis. V and J are TRBV29-1 and TRBJ1-2, with 7 bases aligning to TRBD1. The CDR3 nucleotides are TGCAGCGTTACGACAGGGTATGGCTACACCTTC. This translates into CSVTTGYGYTF. The full variable domain, with the rest looked up from reference TRBV29-1 and TRBJ1-2, is SAVISQKPSRDICQRGTSLTIQCQVDSQVTMMFWYRQQPGQSLTLIATANQGSEATYESGFVIDKFPISRPNLTFSTLTVSNMSPEDSSIYLCSVTTGYGYTFGSGTRLTVV.